These 30 T cell receptor beta chains were all obtained from the same sample, sequenced in a study of OX40 agonist ivuxolimab in advanced cancers. The data were produced by immunoSEQ multiplex PCR, yet TCRdb's version contains in-frame clones alone and is incomplete. The data contain over 55,000 clones, roughly 80% of them singletons. The starting material was CD4+ or CD8+ T cells sorted from blood, obtained in a trial of the OX40 agonist ivuxolimab. The origin of the receptors is an adult with an advanced solid tumor such as melanoma, head and neck, liver or kidney cancer.

Note on this clone: The sample carries other DNA sequences with the same CDR3. The chain has TRBV9 and TRBJ2-1; perhaps TRBD2 as D (6 bases). There are 15 residues in the CDR3. Germline lookup yields CDR1 SGDLS and CDR2 YYNGEE. Trimming shortened V by 5 bases and J by 4 bases, and 16 bases separated the two germline ends. The CDR3 loop is CASSLDGSPYNEQFF. The CDR3 DNA reads as TGTGCCAGCAGTCTCGACGGGAGCCCGTACAATGAGCAGTTCTTC.

This clone was seen a single time. This rearrangement joins TRBV5-6 to TRBJ1-1; D gene ambiguous. The CDR3 consists of 13 residues. Germline V gene sequence: CDR1 SGHDT, CDR2 YYEEEE. V was clipped by 0 bases and J by 1 base, with 4 bases between them. Here the CDR3 reads CASSLGKNTEAFF. CDR3 sequence (DNA): TGTGCCAGCAGCTTGGGCAAGAACACTGAAGCTTTCTTT.

The chain is built from TRBV19 and TRBJ1-4; TRBD1 matches at 7 bases. The CDR3 totals 15 residues. Germline loops: CDR1 LNHDA, CDR2 SQIVND (reference sequence). J was trimmed by 1 base and V by 5 bases; bases with no gene match: 4. The CDR3 reads CASSADRVTNEKLFF. The CDR3 DNA follows: TGTGCCAGTAGTGCTGACAGGGTAACTAATGAAAAACTGTTTTTT. Using reference TRBV19 and TRBJ1-4 for the parts outside the CDR3, the full variable domain is DGGITQSPKYLFRKEGQNVTLSCEQNLNHDAMYWYRQDPGQGLRLIYYSQIVNDFQKGDIAEGYSVSREKKESFPLTVTSAQKNPTAFYLCASSADRVTNEKLFFGSGTQLSVL.

This clone occurred once. This sequence joins TRBV7-3 and TRBJ1-1; no reliable D call. CDR3 length equals 12 residues. V was trimmed by 4 bases and J by 5 bases, leaving 8 bases between them. From germline, CDR1 is SGHTA and CDR2 FQGTGA. CDR3 in DNA: TGTGCCAGCAGCTCCCAATGGACTGAAGCTTTCTTT. Translation: CASSSQWTEAFF.

The chain joins TRBV4-1 to TRBJ2-6; D call uncertain. The length of the CDR3 is 13 residues. Between the trimmed V and J ends, which lost 3 bases and 3 bases, there was a span of 3 bases. Per germline, CDR1 MGHRA and CDR2 YSYEKL. The CDR3 loop is CASSQGGANVLTF. For the CDR3, the DNA is TGCGCCAGCAGCCAGGGTGGGGCCAACGTCCTGACTTTC.

The genes are TRBV5-1 and TRBJ2-1; possibly TRBD1 or TRBD2 for D (6 bases each). This CDR3 spans 16 amino acids. Germline loops: CDR1 SGHRS, CDR2 YFSETQ. V was cut by 4 bases and J by 6 bases, with 20 bases left in between. CDR3 bases: TGCGCCAGCAGCCCGGGGGCCTCTCTAGGAGGCAATGAGCAGTTCTTC. Amino acid sequence: CASSPGASLGGNEQFF.

The chain employs TRBV25-1 and TRBJ2-7, with 9 positions matching TRBD1. This CDR3 contains 15 residues. CDR1 MGHDK and CDR2 SYGVNS come from the germline V gene. Trimming removed 0 bases from V and 5 bases from J; junction bases left unmatched: 5. The CDR3 here is CASSEYRTGVNEQYF. In DNA, the CDR3 is TGTGCCAGCAGTGAATACCGGACAGGGGTCAACGAGCAGTACTTC.

V and J are TRBV7-8 and TRBJ2-1; perhaps TRBD1 as D (5 bases). This CDR3 contains 14 residues. Germline CDR1 SGHVS, CDR2 FQNEAQ. Trimming took off 5 bases at V and 8 bases at J, with 16 bases between the two ends. For the CDR3, the DNA is TGTGCCAGCAGCGCTGACCTACAGGTCTATGAGCAGTTCTTC. It yields the protein CASSADLQVYEQFF.

This chain uses TRBV29-1 with TRBJ2-1; tentative D call: TRBD1 (6 bases). Germline V gene data show CDR1 as SQVTM and CDR2 as ANQGSEA. CDR3 size: 12 residues. Trimming cost V 6 bases and J 7 bases, with 13 bases left between them. CDR3 sequence: CSVAVGGNEQFF. Written as DNA, the CDR3 is TGCAGCGTCGCGGTAGGGGGTAATGAGCAGTTCTTC.

The CDR3 DNA reads as TGCGCCAGCACTCCGGGACTAGCGGGGTACAATGAGCAGTTCTTC. Residues: CASTPGLAGYNEQFF. This chain uses TRBV4-1 with TRBJ2-1; 13 nucleotides line up with TRBD2. The germline V gene encodes CDR1 MGHRA and CDR2 YSYEKL. Losses at the gene ends were 7 bases for V and 4 bases for J; bases not matched to a gene: 4. The CDR3 covers 15 residues.

This clone was recorded a few times. The rearrangement links TRBV12-5 to TRBJ2-3; possible D gene TRBD1, 8 bases. Trimming removed 5 bases from V and 3 bases from J, with 15 bases in between. CDR1 and CDR2 (germline): LGHNT, FRNRAP. The CDR3 sequence is 15 residues long. The CDR3 region has the DNA TGTGCTAGTGGTCCCAACAGGGGGGGGACAGATACGCAGTATTTT. It encodes CASGPNRGGTDTQYF. The whole variable domain, filled in from reference TRBV12-5 and TRBJ2-3, reads DARVTQTPRHKVTEMGQEVTMRCQPILGHNTVFWYRQTMMQGLELLAYFRNRAPLDDSGMPKDRFSAEMPDATLATLKIQPSEPRDSAVYFCASGPNRGGTDTQYFGPGTRLTVL.

The V and J genes are TRBV30 and TRBJ2-3; D might be TRBD1 (5 bases). The CDR3 spans 12 residues. The V end was cut by 5 bases, the J end by 2 bases, with 8 bases between. CDR1 is GTSNPN, CDR2 SVGIG, per germline (reference sequence). The CDR3 loop reads CAWDRYTDTQYF. In DNA form, the CDR3 reads TGTGCCTGGGACAGATACACAGATACGCAGTATTTT.

The CDR3 DNA reads as TGCGCCAGCAGCCAAAGCCAGAGGGGGGGTGGCTACACCTTC. Its translation is CASSQSQRGGGYTF. The chain recombines TRBV4-3 with TRBJ1-2; D is perhaps TRBD1 (6 bases). Deletions cut 2 bases from V and 7 bases from J, with 14 bases between. The CDR3 runs 14 residues. Looked up from germline, CDR1 is LGHNA and CDR2 is YSLEER.

The V call is TRBV30, the J call TRBJ1-3, with 7 bases aligning to TRBD1. The CDR3 covers 15 residues. The V segment lost 3 bases and the J segment 4 bases; nucleotides outside the gene matches: 9. Per the germline V gene, CDR1 is GTSNPN and CDR2 is SVGIG (reference sequence). The CDR3 DNA reads as TGTGCCTGGAGGTCGTGGAGGGGGCCAGGAAACACCATATATTTT. The encoded protein is CAWRSWRGPGNTIYF.

This clone appeared a few times. This sequence joins TRBV4-2 and TRBJ2-7, with D unresolved. Germline V CDR1 and CDR2: LGHNA, YNFKEQ. With 2 bases removed from V and 4 bases from J, the gap between germline ends came to 6 bases. The CDR3 loop spans 12 amino acids. In nucleotides, the CDR3 is TGTGCCAGCAGCCAATCCAGATACGAGCAGTACTTC. This codes for CASSQSRYEQYF.

The chain combines TRBV18 with TRBJ1-1; 9 bases are a match to TRBD1. Trimming at V came to 5 bases and at J to 4 bases, leaving 8 bases not matched to a gene. Germline CDR1 reads KGHSH; CDR2 reads LQKENI. The CDR3 has 15 amino acids. The CDR3 region has the DNA TGTGCCAGCTCAGTGAACAGGGGGCTAAGCACTGAAGCTTTCTTT. Its protein is CASSVNRGLSTEAFF. The full variable domain, rest sourced from reference TRBV18 and TRBJ1-1, is NAGVMQNPRHLVRRRGQEARLRCSPMKGHSHVYWYRQLPEEGLKFMVYLQKENIIDESGMPKERFSAEFPKEGPSILRIQQVVRGDSAAYFCASSVNRGLSTEAFFGQGTRLTVV.

This clone was detected a few times. The rearrangement links TRBV4-2 to TRBJ2-3; the D is unclear. Germline assignment: CDR1 LGHNA and CDR2 YNFKEQ. The CDR3 runs 15 residues. Trimming cost V 5 bases and J 2 bases, with 14 bases left between them. The CDR3 bases are TGTGCCAGCAGCTATGTCCTACAGATCACAGATACGCAGTATTTT. Amino acid sequence: CASSYVLQITDTQYF.

Only one count was recorded for this clone. This chain links TRBV11-3 with TRBJ2-3, with 11 positions matching TRBD2. This CDR3 has 17 residues. In germline, CDR1 is SGHNT, CDR2 YENEEA. Losses at the gene ends were 4 bases for V and 5 bases for J; bases not matched to a gene: 11. This CDR3 is CASSSTGLAVGKDTQYF. CDR3 nucleotides: TGTGCCAGCAGCTCGACGGGACTAGCGGTGGGGAAAGATACGCAGTATTTT.

The rearrangement joins TRBV5-4 to TRBJ2-1; 12 bases map to TRBD2. The CDR3 loop spans 17 amino acids. Losses at the gene ends were 0 bases for V and 6 bases for J; bases not matched to a gene: 7. Germline V gene sequence: CDR1 SGHNT, CDR2 YYREEE (reference sequence). The CDR3 DNA reads as TGTGCCAGCAGCTTGGGGACTAGCGGGAATGATATCAATGAGCAGTTCTTC. Protein product: CASSLGTSGNDINEQFF. The complete variable domain, with remaining parts taken from reference TRBV5-4 and TRBJ2-1, reads ETGVTQSPTHLIKTRGQQVTLRCSSQSGHNTVSWYQQALGQGPQFIFQYYREEENGRGNFPPRFSGLQFPNYSSELNVNALELDDSALYLCASSLGTSGNDINEQFFGPGTRLTVL.

This sequence joins TRBV2 and TRBJ1-3; perhaps TRBD1 as D (6 bases). The V end was cut by 2 bases, the J end by 0 bases, with 11 bases between. Germline CDR1 and CDR2: SNHLY and FYNNEI. The CDR3 is 16 amino acids. As DNA, the CDR3 is TGTGCCAGCAGTGAACCGCCAGGGGTCTCTGGAAACACCATATATTTT. Translating it yields CASSEPPGVSGNTIYF.

This chain joins TRBV5-8 and TRBJ2-1, with 13 bases lining up with TRBD2. The V segment lost 3 bases and the J segment 8 bases; nucleotides outside the gene matches: 8. This CDR3 contains 16 residues. Germline lookup yields CDR1 SGHTS and CDR2 YDEGEE. CDR3 DNA sequence: TGTGCCAGCAGCTCACCGCGGACTAGCGGGAGTGATGAGCAGTTCTTC. The encoded protein is CASSSPRTSGSDEQFF.

This clone was picked up a small number of times. This chain links TRBV2 with TRBJ2-5; TRBD2 might be the D (5 bases). The V gene's germline CDR1 is SNHLY and CDR2 FYNNEI. V lost 7 bases and J lost 5, with 14 bases in between. The CDR3 contains 13 residues. The CDR3 nucleotides are TGTGCCAGCACTACTACAGCGGTCGAGACCCAGTACTTC. It specifies CASTTTAVETQYF.

V usage is TRBV4-3 and J usage is TRBJ2-3, with TRBD2 as a possible D gene (5 bases). V was cut by 0 bases and J by 4 bases, with 5 bases left in between. The CDR3 is made up of 13 amino acids. Germline lookup yields CDR1 LGHNA and CDR2 YSLEER. As DNA, the CDR3 is TGCGCCAGCAGCCAAGAGCGGGCAGATACGCAGTATTTT. This codes for CASSQERADTQYF.

The chain combines TRBV2 with TRBJ1-1, with 8 bases aligning to TRBD1. This CDR3 comprises 16 residues. V was pared by 6 bases and J by 4 bases, with 13 bases of the junction left unmatched. The germline CDR1 and CDR2 sequences are SNHLY and FYNNEI. The CDR3 protein is CASSRDRGRLGTEAFF. CDR3 sequence (DNA): TGTGCCAGCAGCCGAGACAGGGGAAGGTTAGGCACTGAAGCTTTCTTT.

The chain has TRBV19 and TRBJ2-6; no definite D call. The V end was cut by 6 bases, the J end by 4 bases, with 7 bases between. The CDR3 has 13 residues. The germline V gene encodes CDR1 LNHDA and CDR2 SQIVND (reference sequence). As DNA, the CDR3 is TGTGCCAGTAGCCCTACCGGGGCCAACGTCCTGACTTTC. Encoded protein: CASSPTGANVLTF.

The chain employs TRBV5-1 and TRBJ1-2; tentatively, D is TRBD1 (5 bases). The CDR3 is made up of 17 amino acids. Trimming removed 4 bases at V and 5 bases at J, with 24 bases between. Germline loops: CDR1 SGHRS, CDR2 YFSETQ. The CDR3 here is CASSPFPHGSGGYGYTF. In DNA, the CDR3 is TGCGCCAGCAGCCCGTTCCCCCACGGGTCGGGGGGATATGGCTACACCTTC.

The chain is built from TRBV7-3 and TRBJ2-1; TRBD1 matches at 9 bases. The CDR3 totals 17 residues. Germline values: CDR1 SGHTA, CDR2 FQGTGA. With 4 bases clipped from V and 5 bases from J, the junction kept 12 bases outside the gene matches. The DNA for the CDR3 is TGTGCCAGCAGCTCAGCCGGGGGGACAGGGTTCAACAATGAGCAGTTCTTC. As protein: CASSSAGGTGFNNEQFF.

The V call is TRBV7-9, the J call TRBJ1-1; 7 bases align to TRBD1. There are 15 residues in the CDR3. Germline CDR1 is SEHNR and CDR2 is FQNEAQ (reference sequence). V trimming: 5 bases; J trimming: 7 bases; junction bases outside the gene matches: 13. CDR3 nucleotides: TGTGCCAGCAGCGCCCGGGACAGAAGGATGGATGAAGCTTTCTTT. Residues: CASSARDRRMDEAFF. Based on the CDR3 plus reference TRBV7-9 and TRBJ1-1, the full variable domain is DTGVSQNPRHKITKRGQNVTFRCDPISEHNRLYWYRQTLGQGPEFLTYFQNEAQLEKSRLLSDRFSAERPKGSFSTLEIQRTEQGDSAMYLCASSARDRRMDEAFFGQGTRLTVV.

This chain connects TRBV6-5 to TRBJ2-5; D is ambiguous. The CDR3 length is 13 residues. CDR1 is MNHEY, CDR2 SVGAGI, per germline. Trimming shortened V by 5 bases and J by 0 bases, and 7 bases separated the two germline ends. CDR3 sequence (DNA): TGTGCCAGCAGTCTAGACAACCAAGAGACCCAGTACTTC. Translating gives CASSLDNQETQYF.

A note on this clone: This sample also contains other DNA sequences that code for the same CDR3. The chain employs TRBV11-2 and TRBJ2-1, with D uncertain. V lost 2 bases to trimming and J lost 0 bases, with 2 bases between them. Germline CDR1 reads SGHAT; CDR2 reads FQNNGV. The length of the CDR3 is 13 residues. This CDR3 is CASSLSSYNEQFF. DNA for the CDR3: TGTGCCAGCAGCTTAAGCTCCTACAATGAGCAGTTCTTC. Drawing the rest from reference TRBV11-2 and TRBJ2-1, the complete variable domain is EAGVAQSPRYKIIEKRQSVAFWCNPISGHATLYWYQQILGQGPKLLIQFQNNGVVDDSQLPKDRFSAERLKGVDSTLKIQPAKLEDSAVYLCASSLSSYNEQFFGPGTRLTVL.